This T cell receptor (beta chain) was identified in a study of T cell responses to AZD1222 COVID-19 vaccine. Study observations and caveats: Spike-specific TCR breadth and depth rose after two AZD1222 doses. Baseline seropositivity characterized only a handful of AZD1222 recipients. Repertoire samples came only from after the peak T cell response.

The CDR3 contains 17 residues. Of note for this clone: The target antigen is unknown.

Pooling of second doses given at about 4 or about 12 weeks was done. The assay was immunoSEQ multiplex PCR, and TCRdb's table has in-frame clones only and misses some. The table lists around 190,000 clones, roughly nine tenths of them singletons, with approximately 1.7% in the top ten. This material consisted of peripheral blood, taken 28 days after the second AZD1222 dose. This receptor was obtained from an adult who received the AZD1222 COVID-19 vaccine. The J gene is TRBJ2-7, the V gene TRBV21-1; no DNA check was done on the table's D call, TRBD2. TRBV21-1 is assigned pseudogene status. The CDR3 sequence is CASSKSGLAGGVNEQYF. The CDR3 nucleotides read TGTGCCAGCAGCAAATCTGGACTAGCGGGAGGAGTAAACGAGCAGTACTTC.